This T cell receptor (beta chain) came from a study of CD8 T cells in ankylosing spondylitis. Study-level findings and limits: Significant enrichment of disease-linked clones was reportedly seen in matched ankylosing spondylitis synovial fluid. Certain motif variants had earlier appeared in reactive arthritis synovial fluid and blood.

The authors made TCR beta libraries by quantitative 5'-RACE with molecular barcodes. Via MiXCR, TCRdb re-called the 5' RACE reads, giving one row per CDR3 protein. The sample contains around 150,000 distinct CDR3 sequences, around 18% of which appear only once. Ten or more counts support this clonotype. As yet, its antigen is unknown. What was sequenced was blood, either unsorted or a sorted T cell fraction (not recorded which). The receptor was isolated from a male donor with ankylosing spondylitis or in good health (not recorded which).

CDR3 nucleotide sequence: TGCAGTGCTAGAACTAGCGGCTACGAGCAGTACTTC. This encodes CSARTSGYEQYF. The chain has TRBV20-1 and TRBJ2-7, with TRBD2 matching 8 bases. Trimming at V came to 2 bases and at J to 3 bases, leaving 0 bases not matched to a gene. This CDR3 spans 12 amino acids. The germline gives CDR1 DFQATT, CDR2 SNEGSKA (reference sequence).